A single sample gave rise to the 20 T cell receptor beta chains below, sequenced in a study of blood T cell repertoires in COVID-19. Profiling relied on immunoSEQ multiplex PCR, and the TCRdb table lists in-frame clones only, not all of them. The table shows about 72,000 clones, with about 80% occurring only once. The sequenced sample was peripheral blood. These receptor sequences come from a human donor in a cohort sampled during active COVID-19.

The DNA for the CDR3 is TGTGCCAGCAGCTTGGCCGTAGGGGTCGTCGAGCAGTACTTC. Translating gives CASSLAVGVVEQYF. V gene TRBV5-5 combines with J gene TRBJ2-7; tentatively, D is TRBD1 (5 bases). Per germline, CDR1 SGHKS and CDR2 YYEKEE (reference sequence). V was pared by 0 bases and J by 6 bases, with 13 bases between. There are 14 residues in the CDR3. Drawing the rest from reference TRBV5-5 and TRBJ2-7, the complete variable domain is DAGVTQSPTHLIKTRGQQVTLRCSPISGHKSVSWYQQVLGQGPQFIFQYYEKEERGRGNFPDRFSARQFPNYSSELNVNALLLGDSALYLCASSLAVGVVEQYFGPGTRLTVT.

The gene calls are TRBV5-1 and TRBJ1-3; D not certain. Trimming stripped 5 bases from V and 9 bases from J, with 18 bases between. The CDR3 extends over 14 amino acids. The V gene's germline CDR1 is SGHRS and CDR2 YFSETQ. The chain's CDR3 is CASSAGAIGSTIYF. CDR3 nucleotides: TGCGCCAGCAGTGCAGGCGCCATAGGGAGCACCATATATTTT. The variable domain in full, completed from reference TRBV5-1 and TRBJ1-3, reads KAGVTQTPRYLIKTRGQQVTLSCSPISGHRSVSWYQQTPGQGLQFLFEYFSETQRNKGNFPGRFSGRQFSNSRSEMNVSTLELGDSALYLCASSAGAIGSTIYFGEGSWLTVV.

The chain links TRBV7-3 to TRBJ2-5, with D possibly matching TRBD2 (6 bases). Trimming left V 1 base short and J 5 bases short, with 14 bases between. The germline V gene has CDR1 SGHTA and CDR2 FQGTGA. CDR3 length equals 15 residues. The CDR3 region has the DNA TGTGCCAGCAGCTTAAGACGGGGGATTGGGGAGACCCAGTACTTC. Translating it yields CASSLRRGIGETQYF.

The CDR3, as DNA: TGTGCCAGTAGTATACAGGGGGCGGCTTCCAATTATCAGCCCCAGCATTTT. Translating it yields CASSIQGAASNYQPQHF. The chain carries TRBV19 and TRBJ1-5; TRBD1 matches at 8 bases. V was clipped by 2 bases and J by 5 bases; unmatched bases: 11. CDR3 length: 17 amino acids. CDR1 is LNHDA and CDR2 is SQIVND in the germline V gene (reference sequence). The full variable domain, its missing parts supplied by reference TRBV19 and TRBJ1-5, is DGGITQSPKYLFRKEGQNVTLSCEQNLNHDAMYWYRQDPGQGLRLIYYSQIVNDFQKGDIAEGYSVSREKKESFPLTVTSAQKNPTAFYLCASSIQGAASNYQPQHFGDGTRLSIL.

The chain joins TRBV6-6 to TRBJ2-7; 7 bases map to TRBD2. V shed 3 bases and J 5 bases; nucleotides not matched to a gene: 4. CDR3 length: 13 amino acids. Looked up from germline, CDR1 is MNHNY and CDR2 is SVGAGI (reference sequence). CDR3 bases: TGTGCCAGCAGTTATAGGGGAGGGGACGAGCAGTACTTC. Protein sequence: CASSYRGGDEQYF.

The genes are TRBV5-1 and TRBJ2-7, with 8 bases fitting TRBD2. The V and J ends lost 6 bases and 3 bases, in that order; junction bases with no gene match: 11. Germline loops: CDR1 SGHRS, CDR2 YFSETQ. The CDR3 runs to 15 residues. The CDR3: CASTPSGTRIYEQYF. CDR3 DNA sequence: TGCGCCAGCACCCCTTCCGGGACTAGGATCTACGAGCAGTACTTC.

This clone has more than one count but fewer than ten. This rearrangement joins TRBV27 to TRBJ2-7, with D possibly TRBD1 on 5 matching bases. The ends were cut back, 9 bases at V and 2 bases at J, with 11 bases in the middle. In germline, CDR1 is MNHEY, CDR2 SMNVEV (reference sequence). The CDR3 is 12 residues long. CDR3 in DNA: TGTGCCAGTGGACATCTTGCCTACGAGCAGTACTTC. Translated: CASGHLAYEQYF.

Only one count was recorded for this clone. The V gene is TRBV19, the J gene TRBJ1-4, with TRBD1 matching 9 bases. V lost 0 bases, J lost 8 bases, and 7 bases stayed unmatched. The germline V gene encodes CDR1 LNHDA and CDR2 SQIVND (reference sequence). CDR3 length: 16 residues. CDR3 sequence: CASSIEPGQGEEKLFF. The CDR3 coding sequence is TGTGCCAGTAGTATAGAACCGGGACAGGGAGAAGAAAAACTGTTTTTT. Full variable domain (remainder filled in from reference TRBV19 and TRBJ1-4): DGGITQSPKYLFRKEGQNVTLSCEQNLNHDAMYWYRQDPGQGLRLIYYSQIVNDFQKGDIAEGYSVSREKKESFPLTVTSAQKNPTAFYLCASSIEPGQGEEKLFFGSGTQLSVL.

Written as DNA, the CDR3 is TGTGCCAGCAGTCCGGGACAGCTTATTGAGCAGTTCTTC. Protein product: CASSPGQLIEQFF. The chain recombines TRBV6-5 with TRBJ2-1, with TRBD1 matching over 7 bases. V trimming: 5 bases; J trimming: 9 bases; junction bases outside the gene matches: 7. The germline V gene encodes CDR1 MNHEY and CDR2 SVGAGI. CDR3 length: 13 amino acids.

This clone has just one count. J is TRBJ1-2 and V is TRBV5-1; D not resolved. The germline V gene has CDR1 SGHRS and CDR2 YFSETQ. The CDR3 spans 14 residues. Trimming shortened V by 4 bases and J by 3 bases, and 13 bases separated the two germline ends. The DNA of the CDR3 is TGCGCCAGCAGCCATGGCCGGGATTACTATGGCTACACCTTC. It yields the protein CASSHGRDYYGYTF.

The rearrangement joins TRBV9 to TRBJ1-2; 9 bases are shared with TRBD1. V gave up 4 bases and J gave up 4 bases; unmatched junction bases: 8. Germline V gene lookup returns CDR1 SGDLS and CDR2 YYNGEE. This CDR3 has 15 amino acids. The CDR3 region has the DNA TGTGCCAGCAGCCCCCAGGTGGGACAGGGCTATGGCTACACCTTC. As protein: CASSPQVGQGYGYTF.

Many counts were recorded for this clone. Within the sample, other DNA sequences also encode this same CDR3. V is TRBV5-1 and J is TRBJ1-1, with D uncertain. Trimming cost V 1 base and J 3 bases, with 7 bases left between them. The CDR3 sequence is 13 residues long. The germline CDR1 and CDR2 sequences are SGHRS and YFSETQ. CDR3 DNA sequence: TGCGCCAGCAGCTTGAAGTCAGACACTGAAGCTTTCTTT. It specifies CASSLKSDTEAFF.

The chain couples TRBV5-6 to TRBJ2-7; D remains ambiguous. The V end lost 0 bases, the J end lost 0 bases, and 13 bases lay between the germline ends. There are 16 residues in the CDR3. Germline-derived CDR1 and CDR2 are SGHDT and YYEEEE. CDR3 protein: CASSLDGHTLSYEQYF. The CDR3 DNA reads TGTGCCAGCAGCTTGGATGGGCACACACTCTCCTACGAGCAGTACTTC.

The chain couples TRBV10-2 to TRBJ1-1; D is unresolved. The germline gives CDR1 WSHSY, CDR2 SAAADI. This CDR3 has 13 amino acids. Deletions cut 3 bases from V and 6 bases from J, with 11 bases between. The CDR3 DNA follows: TGCGCCAGCAGTGATAACGGTTTGGCTGAAGCTTTCTTT. This encodes CASSDNGLAEAFF.

The chain's CDR3 is CARRKGQGSSGANVLTF. CDR3 nucleotide sequence: TGTGCCAGACGAAAGGGACAGGGCAGCTCTGGGGCCAACGTCCTGACTTTC. The chain is built from TRBV2 and TRBJ2-6, with 9 bases lining up with TRBD1. Trimming took 9 bases from V and 0 from J; bases not matched to a gene: 9. The CDR3 runs 17 residues. Germline CDR1 and CDR2: SNHLY and FYNNEI. Complete variable domain (other parts from reference TRBV2 and TRBJ2-6): EPEVTQTPSHQVTQMGQEVILRCVPISNHLYFYWYRQILGQKVEFLVSFYNNEISEKSEIFDDQFSVERPDGSNFTLKIRSTKLEDSAMYFCARRKGQGSSGANVLTFGAGSRLTVL.

The chain employs TRBV6-5 and TRBJ1-1, with 7 bases aligning to TRBD1. With V trimmed by 0 bases and J by 11 bases, 6 bases remained unmatched. Germline CDR1 reads MNHEY; CDR2 reads SVGAGI. This CDR3 comprises 13 residues. This CDR3 reads CASSYSDRAGAFF. CDR3 bases: TGTGCCAGCAGTTACTCCGACAGGGCGGGGGCTTTCTTT.

The chain carries TRBV9 and TRBJ1-1; D is undetermined. CDR1 and CDR2 from the germline V gene are SGDLS and YYNGEE. The CDR3 consists of 14 residues. The germline V and J ends were trimmed by 0 bases and 8 bases, with 14 bases remaining between them. The CDR3 sequence: CASSVGASGTEAFF. The DNA of the CDR3 is TGTGCCAGCAGCGTAGGGGCGAGTGGTACAGAAGCTTTCTTT.

V is TRBV4-2 and J is TRBJ1-2, with 7 nucleotides matching TRBD1. J lost 7 bases, V lost 4 bases, and 12 bases had no gene match. The germline V gene has CDR1 LGHNA and CDR2 YNFKEQ. This CDR3 comprises 15 residues. The CDR3 sequence: CASSPSTDRDAGYTF. The CDR3 nucleotides read TGTGCCAGCAGCCCTTCAACTGACAGGGATGCTGGCTACACCTTC.

The chain is built from TRBV9 and TRBJ1-3; D not resolved. CDR1 and CDR2 (germline): SGDLS, YYNGEE. V shed 0 bases and J shed 6 bases, with 7 bases lying between them. CDR3 length: 13 residues. The CDR3 DNA sequence: TGTGCCAGCAGCGTAGATGCGGAAAACACCATATATTTT. Translated: CASSVDAENTIYF.

The chain combines TRBV14 with TRBJ2-7, with 10 bases that match TRBD1. Germline V lookup: CDR1 SGHDN, CDR2 FVKESK. After removal of 1 base from V and 6 bases from J, the junction contained 3 bases not matched to a gene. The CDR3 is 14 amino acids. The CDR3 DNA sequence: TGTGCCAGCAGCCAAGGACAGGGGGCACGCGAGCAGTACTTC. Its translation: CASSQGQGAREQYF.